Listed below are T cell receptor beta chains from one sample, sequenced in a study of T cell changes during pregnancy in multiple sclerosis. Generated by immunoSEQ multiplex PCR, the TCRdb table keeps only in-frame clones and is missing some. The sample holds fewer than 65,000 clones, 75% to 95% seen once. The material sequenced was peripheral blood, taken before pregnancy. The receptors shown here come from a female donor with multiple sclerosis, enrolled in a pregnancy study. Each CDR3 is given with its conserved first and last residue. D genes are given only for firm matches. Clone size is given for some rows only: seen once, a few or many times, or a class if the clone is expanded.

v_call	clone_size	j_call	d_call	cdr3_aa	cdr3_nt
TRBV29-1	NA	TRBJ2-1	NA	CSVPRLLESSYNEQFF	TGCAGCGTTCCTCGGTTACTAGAAAGCTCCTACAATGAGCAGTTCTTC
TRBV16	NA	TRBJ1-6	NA	CASSQTTGRPLHF	TGTGCCAGCAGCCAAACGACAGGTCGACCCCTCCACTTT
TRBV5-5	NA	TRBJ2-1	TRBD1	CASSWTGEEQFF	TGTGCCAGCAGCTGGACAGGGGAGGAGCAGTTCTTC
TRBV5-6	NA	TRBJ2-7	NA	CASSLTTGSRPYEQYF	TGTGCCAGCAGCTTGACAACCGGGTCTAGGCCCTACGAGCAGTACTTC
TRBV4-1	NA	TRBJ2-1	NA	CASSQGGQAYNEQFF	TGCGCCAGCAGCCAAGGAGGGCAGGCCTACAATGAGCAGTTCTTC
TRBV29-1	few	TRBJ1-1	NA	CSVARTPNTEAFF	TGCAGCGTTGCACGGACACCGAACACTGAAGCTTTCTTT
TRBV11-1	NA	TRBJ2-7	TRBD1	CASSPRGGAGYEQYF	TGTGCCAGCAGCCCTCGAGGGGGCGCAGGCTACGAGCAGTACTTC
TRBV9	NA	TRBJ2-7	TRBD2	CASSERGGLYEQYF	TGTGCCAGCAGCGAGCGGGGGGGCCTCTACGAGCAGTACTTC
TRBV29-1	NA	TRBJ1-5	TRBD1	CSVVVRSGGNQPQHF	TGCAGCGTTGTCGTAAGATCAGGGGGAAATCAGCCCCAGCATTTT
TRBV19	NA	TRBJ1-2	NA	CASTSLGRGYGYTF	TGTGCCAGTACCTCATTGGGGAGAGGCTATGGCTACACCTTC
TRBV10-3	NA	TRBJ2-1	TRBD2	CAIRSRGEYNEQFF	TGTGCCATCCGGAGTCGGGGGGAATACAATGAGCAGTTCTTC
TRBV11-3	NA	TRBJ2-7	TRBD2	CASSLSGGASEQYF	TGTGCCAGCAGCCTAAGCGGGGGGGCGAGTGAGCAGTACTTC
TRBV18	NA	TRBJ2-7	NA	CASSQGFGQSRTYEQYF	TGTGCCAGCTCGCAAGGGTTTGGACAGAGCCGAACCTACGAGCAGTACTTC
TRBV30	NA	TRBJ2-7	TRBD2	CASSTLAGGYEQYF	TGTGCCTCGTCCACTCTAGCGGGGGGCTACGAGCAGTACTTC
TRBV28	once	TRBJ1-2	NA	CASRSTSAGYTF	TGTGCCAGCAGATCTACGAGTGCTGGCTACACCTTC
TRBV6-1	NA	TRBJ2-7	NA	CASSEFMRLSSYEQYF	TGTGCCAGCAGTGAATTTATGAGATTAAGCTCCTACGAGCAGTACTTC
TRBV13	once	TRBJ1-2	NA	CASSPGRGFYGYTF	TGTGCCAGCAGCCCAGGCAGGGGATTCTATGGCTACACCTTC
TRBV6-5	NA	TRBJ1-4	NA	CASSYSGALGGEKLFF	TGTGCCAGCAGTTACTCGGGCGCCCTGGGAGGTGAAAAACTGTTTTTT
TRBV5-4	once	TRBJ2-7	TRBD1	CASSGAGTGSYEQYF	TGTGCCAGCAGCGGAGCCGGGACAGGCTCCTACGAGCAGTACTTC
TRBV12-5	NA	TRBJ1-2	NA	CASALSRGNGYTF	TGTGCTAGTGCCCTTTCCAGGGGTAATGGCTACACCTTC
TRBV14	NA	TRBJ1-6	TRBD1	CASRGDRAYNSPLHF	TGTGCCAGCAGGGGGGACAGGGCCTATAATTCACCCCTCCACTTT
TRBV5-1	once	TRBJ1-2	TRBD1	CASSGSRDRKVFNYGYTF	TGCGCCAGCAGCGGGAGCCGGGACAGAAAAGTTTTTAACTATGGCTACACCTTC
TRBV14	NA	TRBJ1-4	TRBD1	CASRSTGVEKLFF	TGTGCCAGCCGATCGACAGGGGTTGAAAAACTGTTTTTT
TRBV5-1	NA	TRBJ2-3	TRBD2	CASSPSAGGPTDTQYF	TGCGCCAGCAGCCCTTCAGCGGGGGGGCCGACAGATACGCAGTATTTT
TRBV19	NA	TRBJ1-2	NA	CASSILGGGSSGYTF	TGTGCCAGTAGTATTCTCGGGGGAGGATCTAGTGGCTACACCTTC
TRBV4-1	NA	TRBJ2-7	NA	CASSQSGRTAYEQYF	TGCGCCAGCAGCCAAAGTGGGCGGACTGCCTACGAGCAGTACTTC
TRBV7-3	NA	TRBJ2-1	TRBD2	CASSLWSGGNEQFF	TGTGCCAGCAGCTTATGGAGCGGGGGGAATGAGCAGTTCTTC
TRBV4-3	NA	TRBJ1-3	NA	CASSREQSSGNTIYF	TGCGCCAGCAGCCGTGAACAGAGCTCTGGAAACACCATATATTTT
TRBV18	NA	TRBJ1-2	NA	CASSPLDGEGNGYTF	TGTGCCAGCTCACCATTGGACGGCGAGGGTAATGGCTACACCTTC
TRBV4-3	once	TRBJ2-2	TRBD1	CASSPSGTGGSGELFF	TGCGCCAGCAGCCCTTCCGGGACAGGGGGCTCCGGGGAGCTGTTTTTT
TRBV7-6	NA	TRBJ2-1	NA	CASSPWTSSYNEQFF	TGTGCCAGCAGCCCCTGGACTTCTTCCTACAATGAGCAGTTCTTC
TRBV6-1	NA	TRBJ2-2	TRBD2	CASSALAGDTGELFF	TGTGCCAGCAGTGCACTAGCGGGAGACACCGGGGAGCTGTTTTTT
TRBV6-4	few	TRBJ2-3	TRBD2	CASRDTSGGADTQYF	TGTGCCAGCAGGGACACTAGCGGGGGGGCAGATACGCAGTATTTT
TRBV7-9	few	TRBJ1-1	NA	CASGRENTEAFF	TGTGCCAGCGGTCGGGAGAACACTGAAGCTTTCTTT
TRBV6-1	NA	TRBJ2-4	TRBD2	CASSDGAGGTNIQYF	TGTGCCAGCAGTGACGGGGCGGGAGGGACGAACATTCAGTACTTC
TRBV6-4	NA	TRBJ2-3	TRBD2	CASSDSTAGGSDTQYF	TGTGCCAGCAGTGACTCCACCGCGGGGGGGTCAGATACGCAGTATTTT
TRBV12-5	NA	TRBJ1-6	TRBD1	CASGGQGNSPLHF	TGTGCTAGTGGGGGACAGGGAAATTCACCCCTCCACTTT
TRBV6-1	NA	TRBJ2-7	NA	CASSEEGGGPPIYEQYF	TGTGCCAGCAGTGAAGAAGGAGGGGGCCCCCCGATCTACGAGCAGTACTTC
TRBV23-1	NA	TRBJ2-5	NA	CASIGVYF	TGCGCCAGCATAGGGGTATACTTC
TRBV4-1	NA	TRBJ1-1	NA	CASSLGRNTEAFF	TGCGCCAGCAGCCTGGGGAGGAACACTGAAGCTTTCTTT
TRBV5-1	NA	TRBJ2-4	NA	CASSLAFPLSKNIQYF	TGCGCCAGCAGCTTGGCCTTCCCTTTATCGAAAAACATTCAGTACTTC
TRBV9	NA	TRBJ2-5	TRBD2	CASNRGGDQETQYF	TGTGCCAGCAATCGGGGGGGTGACCAAGAGACCCAGTACTTC
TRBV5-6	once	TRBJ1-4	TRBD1	CASSRGQGAGEKLFF	TGTGCCAGCAGCAGGGGACAGGGGGCCGGGGAAAAACTGTTTTTT
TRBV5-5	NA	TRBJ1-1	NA	CASSLGRLSTEAFF	TGTGCCAGCAGCTTGGGCAGGTTGAGCACTGAAGCTTTCTTT
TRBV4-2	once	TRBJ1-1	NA	CASSQVEGKAFF	TGTGCCAGCAGCCAAGTGGAGGGGAAAGCTTTCTTT
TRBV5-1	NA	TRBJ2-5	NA	CASSWDLGRQETQYF	TGCGCCAGCAGCTGGGACTTGGGGAGGCAAGAGACCCAGTACTTC
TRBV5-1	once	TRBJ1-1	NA	CASSSATGNTEAFF	TGCGCCAGCAGCTCGGCTACAGGTAACACTGAAGCTTTCTTT
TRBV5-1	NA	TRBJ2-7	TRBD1	CASSLGGTGNYEQYF	TGCGCCAGCAGCTTGGGGGGGACAGGGAACTACGAGCAGTACTTC
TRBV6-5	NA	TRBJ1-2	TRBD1	CASRLGTGHGYTF	TGTGCCAGCAGACTCGGGACAGGGCATGGCTACACCTTC
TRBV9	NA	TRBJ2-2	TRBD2	CASSLIPIGGGLAGGRTGELFF	TGTGCCAGCAGCCTCATCCCGATCGGGGGAGGACTAGCGGGGGGGCGTACCGGGGAGCTGTTTTTT
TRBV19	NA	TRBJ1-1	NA	CASSKWGLRSNTEAFF	TGTGCCAGTAGTAAATGGGGGCTTAGGTCGAACACTGAAGCTTTCTTT
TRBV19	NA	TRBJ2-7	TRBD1	CASSIGPGQNYEQYF	TGTGCCAGTAGTATAGGCCCGGGACAGAATTACGAGCAGTACTTC
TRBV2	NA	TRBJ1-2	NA	CASSEVTNYGYTF	TGTGCCAGCAGTGAAGTCACTAACTATGGCTACACCTTC
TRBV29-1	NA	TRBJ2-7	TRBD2	CSVVAGTHEQYF	TGCAGCGTTGTAGCGGGGACCCACGAGCAGTACTTC
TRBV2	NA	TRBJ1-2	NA	CASIPRGDYGYTF	TGTGCCAGCATCCCCAGGGGAGACTATGGCTACACCTTC